The 8 T cell receptor beta chains given below trace back to one sample, sequenced in a study of shared clonotypes between healthy human individuals. Generated by immunoSEQ multiplex PCR, the TCRdb table keeps only in-frame clones and is missing some. The table includes some 2,400,000 clones, roughly 95% detected once. Sequencing used naive CD4+ T cells sorted from blood. Documented subset: CD45RA+ positively selected. These receptors originate from a man between 18 and 29 years old in good health.

The chain is built from TRBV18 and TRBJ2-1, with 10 bases identical to TRBD2. Germline V gene lookup returns CDR1 KGHSH and CDR2 LQKENI. The CDR3 has 15 residues. Trimming at V came to 5 bases and at J to 6 bases, leaving 7 bases not matched to a gene. CDR3 bases: TGTGCCAGCTCATCCACTAGCGGGAAAAGCAATGAGCAGTTCTTC. Amino acid sequence: CASSSTSGKSNEQFF.

The chain combines TRBV5-1 with TRBJ1-1, with D perhaps matching TRBD1 (6 bases). This CDR3 comprises 13 residues. V gave up 7 bases and J gave up 10 bases, with 20 bases separating them. Germline V gene lookup returns CDR1 SGHRS and CDR2 YFSETQ. As DNA, the CDR3 is TGCGCCAGCTCGCCTCTAAGGACAGAAGTAGCTTTCTTT. Amino acid sequence: CASSPLRTEVAFF.

The chain employs TRBV4-3 and TRBJ1-3, with D maybe TRBD1 (5 bases). Germline CDR1 and CDR2: LGHNA and YSLEER. The V and J ends lost 3 bases and 0 bases respectively, with 9 bases between them. This CDR3 comprises 15 residues. The CDR3 loop is CASSQGGSSGNTIYF. DNA for the CDR3: TGCGCCAGCAGCCAGGGGGGGAGCTCTGGAAACACCATATATTTT.

The V call is TRBV7-9, the J call TRBJ1-4; a weak D match, TRBD1 (5 bases). The CDR3 has 14 amino acids. Trimming took 10 bases from V and 7 from J, leaving 19 bases between them. Germline loops: CDR1 SEHNR, CDR2 FQNEAQ (reference sequence). The CDR3 sequence: CANRQIRSGEKLFF. The CDR3 DNA is TGTGCCAACAGACAGATCCGAAGTGGTGAAAAACTGTTTTTT.

The rearrangement links TRBV7-2 to TRBJ2-2; D remains unclear. The CDR3 sequence is 17 residues long. Trimming removed 7 bases at V and 5 bases at J, with 23 bases between. Germline-derived CDR1 and CDR2 are SGHTA and FQGNSA. CDR3 region: CASTKQTSSLTTGELFF. CDR3 bases: TGTGCCAGCACCAAACAAACCTCCTCTCTGACGACCGGGGAGCTGTTTTTT.

This chain uses TRBV6-5 with TRBJ2-1; D call uncertain. Trimming left V 6 bases short and J 10 bases short, with 19 bases between. Germline CDR1 reads MNHEY; CDR2 reads SVGAGI. The CDR3 sequence is 14 residues long. The CDR3 spells CASRPDSGPREQFF. The CDR3 region has the DNA TGTGCCAGCAGACCCGACTCCGGACCCAGAGAGCAGTTCTTC.

The V call is TRBV30, the J call TRBJ2-3; D is unresolved. Trimming took 1 base from V and 3 from J, leaving 8 bases between them. CDR1 GTSNPN and CDR2 SVGIG come from the germline V gene (reference sequence). This CDR3 region has 13 residues. The CDR3, as DNA: TGTGCCTGGAGTGCAGGAGTTACAGATACGCAGTATTTT. It specifies CAWSAGVTDTQYF.

On this clone: Distinct nucleotide sequences in the sample also encode this CDR3. The gene calls are TRBV6-6 and TRBJ2-1; D may be TRBD2 (7 bases). The CDR3 sequence is 14 residues long. Per germline, CDR1 MNHNY and CDR2 SVGAGI (reference sequence). Trimming removed 6 bases at V and 3 bases at J, with 12 bases between. The DNA for the CDR3 is TGTGCCAGCAGCCGCGGGGGCAGCTACAATGAGCAGTTCTTC. Encoded protein: CASSRGGSYNEQFF.